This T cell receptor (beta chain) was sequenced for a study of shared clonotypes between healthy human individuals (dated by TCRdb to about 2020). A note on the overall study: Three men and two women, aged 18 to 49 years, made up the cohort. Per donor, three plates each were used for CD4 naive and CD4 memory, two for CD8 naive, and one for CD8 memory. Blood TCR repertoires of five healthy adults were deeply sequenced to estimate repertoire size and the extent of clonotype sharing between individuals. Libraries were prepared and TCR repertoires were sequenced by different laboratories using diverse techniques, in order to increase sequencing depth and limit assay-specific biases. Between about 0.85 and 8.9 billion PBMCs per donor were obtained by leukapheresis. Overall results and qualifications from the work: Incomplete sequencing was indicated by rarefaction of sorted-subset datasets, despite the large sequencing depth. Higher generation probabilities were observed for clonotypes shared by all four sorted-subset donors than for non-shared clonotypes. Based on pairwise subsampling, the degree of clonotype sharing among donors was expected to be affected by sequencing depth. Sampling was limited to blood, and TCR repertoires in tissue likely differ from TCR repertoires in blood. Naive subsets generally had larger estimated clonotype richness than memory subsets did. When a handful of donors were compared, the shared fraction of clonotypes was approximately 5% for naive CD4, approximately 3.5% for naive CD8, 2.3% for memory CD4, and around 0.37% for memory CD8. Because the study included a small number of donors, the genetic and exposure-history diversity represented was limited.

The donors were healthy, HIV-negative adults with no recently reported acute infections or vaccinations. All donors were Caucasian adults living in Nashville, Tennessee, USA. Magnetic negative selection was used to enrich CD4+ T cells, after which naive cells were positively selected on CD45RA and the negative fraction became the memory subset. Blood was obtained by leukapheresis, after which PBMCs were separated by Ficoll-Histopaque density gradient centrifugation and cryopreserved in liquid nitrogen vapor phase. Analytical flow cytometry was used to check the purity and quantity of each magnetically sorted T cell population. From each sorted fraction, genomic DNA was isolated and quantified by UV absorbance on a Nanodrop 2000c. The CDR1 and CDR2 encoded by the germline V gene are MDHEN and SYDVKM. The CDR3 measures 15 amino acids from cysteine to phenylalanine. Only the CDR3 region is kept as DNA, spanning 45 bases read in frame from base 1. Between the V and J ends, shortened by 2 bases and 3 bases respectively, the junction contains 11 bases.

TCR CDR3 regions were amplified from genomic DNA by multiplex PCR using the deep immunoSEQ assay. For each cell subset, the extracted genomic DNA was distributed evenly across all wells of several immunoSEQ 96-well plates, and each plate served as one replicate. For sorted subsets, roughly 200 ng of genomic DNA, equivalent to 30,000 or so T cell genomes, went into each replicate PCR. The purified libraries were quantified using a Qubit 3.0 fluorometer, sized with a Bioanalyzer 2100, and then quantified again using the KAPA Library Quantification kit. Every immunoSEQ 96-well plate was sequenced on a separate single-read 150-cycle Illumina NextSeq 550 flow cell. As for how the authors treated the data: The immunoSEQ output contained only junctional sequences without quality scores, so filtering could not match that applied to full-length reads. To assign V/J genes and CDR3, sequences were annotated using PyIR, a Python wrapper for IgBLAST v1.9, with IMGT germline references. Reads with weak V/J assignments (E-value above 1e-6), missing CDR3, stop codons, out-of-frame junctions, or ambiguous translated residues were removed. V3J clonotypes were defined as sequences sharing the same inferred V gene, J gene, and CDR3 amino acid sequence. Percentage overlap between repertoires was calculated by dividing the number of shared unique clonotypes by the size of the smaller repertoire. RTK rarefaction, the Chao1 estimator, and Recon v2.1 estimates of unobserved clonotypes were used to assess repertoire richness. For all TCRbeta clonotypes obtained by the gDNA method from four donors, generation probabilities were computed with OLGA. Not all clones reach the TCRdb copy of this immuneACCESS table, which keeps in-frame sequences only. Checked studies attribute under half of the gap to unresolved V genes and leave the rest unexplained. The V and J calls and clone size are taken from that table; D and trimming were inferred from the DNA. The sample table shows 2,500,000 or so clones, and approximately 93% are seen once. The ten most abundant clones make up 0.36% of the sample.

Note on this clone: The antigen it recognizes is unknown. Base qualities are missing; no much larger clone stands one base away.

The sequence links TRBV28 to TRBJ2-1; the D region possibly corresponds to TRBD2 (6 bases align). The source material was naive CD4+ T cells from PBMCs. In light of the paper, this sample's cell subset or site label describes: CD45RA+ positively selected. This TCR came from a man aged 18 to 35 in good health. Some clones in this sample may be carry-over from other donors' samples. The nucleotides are TGTGCCAGCAGTTTAGGGGGGACTGTCTACAATGAGCAGTTCTTC. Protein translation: CASSLGGTVYNEQFF.